This is a list of T cell receptor beta chains from one sample in a study of cytomegalovirus exposure and HLA in healthy donors. The method was immunoSEQ multiplex PCR; TCRdb's version includes in-frame clones alone and lacks a portion of them. The repertoire holds over 150,000 clones, with approximately 72% as singletons. Sequenced input: PBMCs. The receptors were gathered from a man between 18 and 35 years old in good health and CMV-seronegative. The CDR3 runs from the conserved cysteine through the conserved F or W. The D gene is left open where the match is weak. Expanded clones get a size class; other rows say once, few or many, or leave the size out.

>TRBD2|NA|TRBV6-5|TRBJ2-7
TGTGCCAGCAGTTACTCGAGGGCTAGCGGGAGCTACGAGCAGTACTTC
CASSYSRASGSYEQYF
>NA|NA|TRBV6-5|TRBJ1-5
TGTGCCAGCAGCCTAACAGGGTTAAATCAGCCCCAGCATTTT
CASSLTGLNQPQHF
>TRBD1|NA|TRBV7-9|TRBJ1-2
TGTGCCAGCAGCCCCAACAGGGGGGGCGATGGCTACACCTTC
CASSPNRGGDGYTF
>TRBD1|NA|TRBV14|TRBJ1-2
TGTGCCAGCAGCCAAGTCGGGACAGATAACTATGGCTACACCTTC
CASSQVGTDNYGYTF
>NA|NA|TRBV21-1|TRBJ2-4
TGTGCCAGCAGCAAAGAGACAGGGAACATTCAGTACTTC
CASSKETGNIQYF
>TRBD1|NA|TRBV30|TRBJ1-3
TGTGCCTGGTACCAACAGGGGTATCTCGGAAACACCATATATTTT
CAWYQQGYLGNTIYF
>TRBD2|NA|TRBV9|TRBJ2-7
TGTGCCAGCAGCGTAGGGTCTAGCGGACACTACGAGCAGTACTTC
CASSVGSSGHYEQYF
>NA|NA|TRBV7-9|TRBJ1-2
TGTGCCAGCAGCTTAGCGCAGAATAACTATGGCTACACCTTC
CASSLAQNNYGYTF
>NA|few|TRBV18|TRBJ2-7
TGTGCCAGCTCACCACCGACACTCTCCTACGAGCAGTACTTC
CASSPPTLSYEQYF
>TRBD2|NA|TRBV5-6|TRBJ2-1
TGTGCCAGCAGCTTTGGGGTAGCGGGGGGGCCCAATGAGCAGTTCTTC
CASSFGVAGGPNEQFF
>TRBD2|NA|TRBV5-1|TRBJ2-7
TGCGCCAGCAGCTCGGGCAGCGGGAACTACGAGCAGTACTTC
CASSSGSGNYEQYF
>TRBD2|NA|TRBV7-8|TRBJ2-1
TGTGCCAGCAGCTTAGAACTAGCGGGAGGCCACAATGAGCAGTTCTTC
CASSLELAGGHNEQFF
>TRBD2|NA|TRBV4-3|TRBJ2-5
TGCGCCAGCAGCCCGGGGTGGAACTGGCGGGAGGTCCAAGAGACCCAGTACTTC
CASSPGWNWREVQETQYF
>NA|NA|TRBV6-4|TRBJ2-1
TGTGCCAGCAGTGACTTTGGGGGGACTCTAAAGTTCTTC
CASSDFGGTLKFF
>TRBD2|NA|TRBV7-9|TRBJ2-5
TGTGCCAGCAGCTCCCGTTGGGGGGGAACGGGAGAGACCCAGTACTTC
CASSSRWGGTGETQYF
>NA|NA|TRBV5-4|TRBJ2-7
TGTGCCAGCAGCTTGGCCACAGGGAGGGCGTACGAGCAGTACTTC
CASSLATGRAYEQYF
>TRBD1|NA|TRBV5-1|TRBJ1-3
TGCGCCAGCAGCCCAGGACAGGGGGCTCCTGGAAACACCATATATTTT
CASSPGQGAPGNTIYF
>NA|NA|TRBV7-9|TRBJ2-2
TGTGCCAGCAGCTCCGCCCCCCGGGGGACCGGGGAGCTGTTTTTT
CASSSAPRGTGELFF
>TRBD2|NA|TRBV10-2|TRBJ2-7
TGCGCCAGCAGTGAGTCGATCAGCGGGAGCCACGAGCAGTACTTC
CASSESISGSHEQYF
>TRBD2|NA|TRBV19|TRBJ2-7
TGTGCCAGTACCCCCGGGACTAGCGCCTACGAGCAGTACTTC
CASTPGTSAYEQYF
>TRBD2|NA|TRBV9|TRBJ2-3
TGTGCCAGCAGCTCTCGGACTAGCGGAGATACGCAGTATTTT
CASSSRTSGDTQYF
>NA|NA|TRBV7-9|TRBJ2-3
TGTGCCAGCAGCTCGGACTACCCAGTGGATACGCAGTATTTT
CASSSDYPVDTQYF
>TRBD2|NA|TRBV5-1|TRBJ2-7
TGCGCCAGCAGCACGACTAGCGGTTCCTACGAGCAGTACTTC
CASSTTSGSYEQYF
>NA|once|TRBV19|TRBJ1-5
TGTGCCAGTGGTGACAGGAATCAGCCCCAGCATTTT
CASGDRNQPQHF
>NA|NA|TRBV4-3|TRBJ2-7
TGCGCCAGCAGCCAAGCCCTACTGGTGAGCTCCTACGAGCAGTACTTC
CASSQALLVSSYEQYF
>NA|NA|TRBV9|TRBJ2-7
TGTGCCAGCACCCCCCGGCCAGGGTCCTACGAGCAGTACTTC
CASTPRPGSYEQYF
>NA|once|TRBV19|TRBJ1-5
TGTGCCAGTAGTATTGAGAGCAGGGTTAGCAATCAGCCCCAGCATTTT
CASSIESRVSNQPQHF
>NA|NA|TRBV30|TRBJ1-3
TGTGCCTGGGGGACACCCGGAAACACCATATATTTT
CAWGTPGNTIYF
>NA|NA|TRBV5-1|TRBJ2-1
TGCGCCAGCAGTCCGTGGACTAATTCCTACAATGAGCAGTTCTTC
CASSPWTNSYNEQFF
>TRBD1|NA|TRBV30|TRBJ1-2
TGTGCCTGGAGTGAGCCAGGGGGAGGCTACACCTTC
CAWSEPGGGYTF
>NA|NA|TRBV18|TRBJ1-4
TGTGCCAGCTCACCCGGGACAATAGATGGACTGTTTTTT
CASSPGTIDGLFF
>NA|NA|TRBV19|TRBJ2-7
TGTGCCAGTAGTATGAGACTTGATGTCGGCGAGCAGTACTTC
CASSMRLDVGEQYF
>TRBD1|NA|TRBV19|TRBJ2-7
TGTGCCAGTAGTATTAAGGGCTCGGCCGGACAGGGGTTTTGGTACGAGCAGTACTTC
CASSIKGSAGQGFWYEQYF
>TRBD1|NA|TRBV5-8|TRBJ1-2
TGTGCCAGCAGCTTGACAGGGGCGGGGTATGGCTACACCTTC
CASSLTGAGYGYTF
>NA|NA|TRBV11-3|TRBJ2-3
TGTGCCAGCGGTCGAGATAGCACAGATACGCAGTATTTT
CASGRDSTDTQYF
>TRBD2|NA|TRBV7-2|TRBJ2-1
TGTGCCAGCAGCTTAGAAGGCGGGAGGCGTGGCCAGTTCTTC
CASSLEGGRRGQFF
>TRBD2|NA|TRBV2|TRBJ2-7
TGTGCCAGCAGTGAAGAGGCTAGCGGGAGTTACGAGCAGTACTTC
CASSEEASGSYEQYF
>TRBD1|few|TRBV30|TRBJ1-6
TGTGCCTGGAGTACCGGACAGGAGAATTCACCCCTCCACTTT
CAWSTGQENSPLHF
>TRBD2|few|TRBV28|TRBJ2-7
TGTGCCAGCAGTTCGCGCGGACTAGAAGGTTATCCCGAGCAGTACTTC
CASSSRGLEGYPEQYF
>TRBD1|few|TRBV6-6|TRBJ1-4
TGTGCCAGCAGTTCGATGGATACAGGGGGGGGTGAAAAACTGTTTTTT
CASSSMDTGGGEKLFF
>TRBD2|few|TRBV7-9|TRBJ2-7
TGTGCCAGCAGCCAAGGACTAGCGGGAGAAAGTGTCGGGGAGCAGTACTTC
CASSQGLAGESVGEQYF
>TRBD1|NA|TRBV30|TRBJ2-7
TGTGCCTGGCGTGCGACAGGGGCCTACGAGCAGTACTTC
CAWRATGAYEQYF
>NA|NA|TRBV9|TRBJ1-2
TGTGCCAGCTCCATTTCGGGGGGAGGTGGCTACACCTTC
CASSISGGGGYTF
>NA|NA|TRBV7-2|TRBJ1-2
TGTGCCAGCAGCTCCAACCGGGACACAAATGGCTACACCTTC
CASSSNRDTNGYTF
>NA|NA|TRBV5-6|TRBJ1-3
TGTGCCAGCAGCTTGACCAGGCCTGGAAACACCATATATTTT
CASSLTRPGNTIYF
>TRBD1|NA|TRBV5-6|TRBJ1-2
TGTGCCAGCAGCATGGGACAGAACTATGGCTACACCTTC
CASSMGQNYGYTF
>NA|few|TRBV7-9|TRBJ2-2
TGTGCCAGCAGCCCCGCGGAGTCAGGGGAGCTGTTTTTT
CASSPAESGELFF
>TRBD1|NA|TRBV10-2|TRBJ2-6
TGCGCCAGCAGTCCTTACAGGGGGGACGGGGCCAACGTCCTGACTTTC
CASSPYRGDGANVLTF
>NA|NA|TRBV11-2|TRBJ1-2
TGTGCCAGCATAGGGGGGGCAGGCGGCTACACCTTC
CASIGGAGGYTF
>NA|NA|TRBV10-1|TRBJ2-5
TGCGCCAGCAGTGAGTCGACGGGGGGCTCGGAGACCCAGTACTTC
CASSESTGGSETQYF
>TRBD1|NA|TRBV7-9|TRBJ2-5
TGTGCCAGCAGCTTAGGAGGGACAGGGGAGCATAAGACCCAGTACTTC
CASSLGGTGEHKTQYF
>NA|few|TRBV5-3|TRBJ1-1
TGTGCCAGAAGCCTTAGGGGCGAAGCTTTCTTT
CARSLRGEAFF
>TRBD2|NA|TRBV27|TRBJ2-7
TGTGCCAGCAGGAGTAGCGGGAACTACGAGCAGTACTTC
CASRSSGNYEQYF
>TRBD2|NA|TRBV27|TRBJ2-7
TGTGCCAGCAGCCCCCTAGCGGTTGGCTCCTACGAGCAGTACTTC
CASSPLAVGSYEQYF
>NA|NA|TRBV2|TRBJ2-7
TGTGCCAGCCTCTCTCCAGGGTCCTGGTCCTACGAGCAGTACTTC
CASLSPGSWSYEQYF
>TRBD1|NA|TRBV10-3|TRBJ2-7
TGTGCCATCAGGGGGGACAGGGGATACGAGCAGTACTTC
CAIRGDRGYEQYF
>NA|NA|TRBV19|TRBJ2-1
TGTGCCAGTAGTATAACTGGTCGCGGGCCCTACAATGAGCAGTTCTTC
CASSITGRGPYNEQFF